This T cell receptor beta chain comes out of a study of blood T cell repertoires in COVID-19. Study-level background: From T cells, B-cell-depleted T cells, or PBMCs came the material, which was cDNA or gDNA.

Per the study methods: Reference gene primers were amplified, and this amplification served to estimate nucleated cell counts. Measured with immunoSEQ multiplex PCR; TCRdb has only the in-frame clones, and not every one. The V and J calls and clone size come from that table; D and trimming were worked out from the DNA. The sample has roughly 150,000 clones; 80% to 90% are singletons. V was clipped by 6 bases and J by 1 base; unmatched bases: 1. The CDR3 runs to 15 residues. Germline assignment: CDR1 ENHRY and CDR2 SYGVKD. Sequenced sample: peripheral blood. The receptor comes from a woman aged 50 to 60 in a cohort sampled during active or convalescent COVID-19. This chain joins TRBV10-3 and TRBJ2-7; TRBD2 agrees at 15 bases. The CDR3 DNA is TGTGCCATCAGGGGACTAGCGGGGGGTTCCTACGAGCAGTACTTC. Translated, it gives CAIRGLAGGSYEQYF.